This T cell receptor (beta chain) was recorded in a study of long-term antiretroviral therapy in people with HIV. An immunoSEQ assay, version v3.0, was performed at survey level. This table comes from immunoSEQ multiplex PCR, and its TCRdb copy is limited to in-frame clones, with some not included. The sample consists of some 25,000 clones, 83% of them appearing once. This CDR3 comprises 13 residues. Trimming stripped 6 bases from V and 0 bases from J, with 8 bases between. Germline V gene sequence: CDR1 MNHEY, CDR2 SVGAGI. Regarding the study as a whole: Blood specimens, gathered between about 2003 and 2018, were possibly obtained under older ART regimens. The study found narrower CDR3 length ranges in HIV repertoires than in controls.

Note on this clone: Its antigen is unidentified.

The chain uses TRBV6-5 and TRBJ1-1; D is ambiguous. Sequenced here: unsorted PBMCs, sampled 3 years after starting antiretroviral therapy. The clonotype was recovered from a man aged 18 to 30 with HIV. The CDR3 DNA reads as TGTGCCAGCAGCGTAAACATGAACACTGAAGCTTTCTTT. Protein: CASSVNMNTEAFF.